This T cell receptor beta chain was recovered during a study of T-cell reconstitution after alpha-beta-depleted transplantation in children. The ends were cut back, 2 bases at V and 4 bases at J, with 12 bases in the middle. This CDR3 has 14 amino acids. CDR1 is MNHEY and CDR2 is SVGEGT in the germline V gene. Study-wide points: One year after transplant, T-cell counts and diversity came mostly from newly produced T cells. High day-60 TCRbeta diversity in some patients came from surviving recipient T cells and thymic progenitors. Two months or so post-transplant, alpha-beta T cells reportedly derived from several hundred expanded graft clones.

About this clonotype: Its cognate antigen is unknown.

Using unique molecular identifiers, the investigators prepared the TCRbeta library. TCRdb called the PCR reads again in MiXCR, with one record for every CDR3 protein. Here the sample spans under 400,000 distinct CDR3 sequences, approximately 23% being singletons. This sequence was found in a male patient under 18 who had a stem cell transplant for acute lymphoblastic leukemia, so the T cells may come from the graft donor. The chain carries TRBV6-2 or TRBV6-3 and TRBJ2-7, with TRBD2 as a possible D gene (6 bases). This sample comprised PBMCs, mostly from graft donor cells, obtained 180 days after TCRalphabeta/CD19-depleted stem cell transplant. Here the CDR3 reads CASSYGLSGYEQYF. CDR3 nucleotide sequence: TGTGCCAGCAGTTACGGATTAAGCGGGTACGAGCAGTACTTC.